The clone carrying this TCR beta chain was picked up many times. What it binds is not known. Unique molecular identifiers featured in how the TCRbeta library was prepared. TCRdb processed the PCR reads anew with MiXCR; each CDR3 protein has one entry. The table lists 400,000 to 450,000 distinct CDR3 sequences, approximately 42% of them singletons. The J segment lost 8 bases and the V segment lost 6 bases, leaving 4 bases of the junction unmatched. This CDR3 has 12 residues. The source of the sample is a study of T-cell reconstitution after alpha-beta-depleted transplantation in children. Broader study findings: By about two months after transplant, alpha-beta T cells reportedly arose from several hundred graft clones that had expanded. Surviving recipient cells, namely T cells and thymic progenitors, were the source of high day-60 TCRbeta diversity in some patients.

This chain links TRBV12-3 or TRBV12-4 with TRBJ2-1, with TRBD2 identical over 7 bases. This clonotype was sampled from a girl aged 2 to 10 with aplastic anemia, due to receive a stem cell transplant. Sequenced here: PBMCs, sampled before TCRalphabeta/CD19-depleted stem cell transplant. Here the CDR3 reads CASSPREDEQFF. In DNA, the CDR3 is TGTGCCAGCAGCCCTCGGGAGGATGAGCAGTTCTTC.